Below, one T cell receptor (beta chain) is given with its context. The data were obtained in a study of blood T cell repertoires in COVID-19. Turning to the study itself: Samples came from the United States, Italy and Spain, spanning acute and convalescent COVID-19. Sources were T cells, B-cell-depleted T cells, or PBMCs; the material itself was cDNA or gDNA.

Original processing methods: Researchers report that nucleated cell counts were estimated from reference gene primer amplification. Sequencing was performed with immunoSEQ multiplex PCR; in TCRdb, only in-frame clones are kept and a portion is missing. Clone size and the V and J calls come from that table; the DNA yielded D and trimming. The table has about 98,000 clones, 70% to 90% seen once. This sequence originates from a man aged 65-85 years with acute or convalescent COVID-19. Sequencing used peripheral blood.

The CDR3 is CASSLVGDSDTQYF. CDR3 sequence (DNA): TGCGCCAGCAGCTTGGTAGGTGACTCAGATACGCAGTATTTT. The chain is built from TRBV5-1 and TRBJ2-3; D remains unclear. Germline CDR1 SGHRS, CDR2 YFSETQ. V lost 0 bases and J 4 bases, leaving 9 bases between the germline ends. CDR3 length equals 14 residues.